These 18 T cell receptor beta chains came from one sample sequenced in a study of blood T cells in healthy people across ages. A second PCR of roughly 7 to 11 cycles used a sample-barcoded 5' primer and a J-beta primer mix. Each CDR3 protein is one row after TCRdb ran MiXCR on the 5' RACE reads. Here the sample spans approximately 1.5 million distinct CDR3 sequences, approximately 39% being singletons. Material for sequencing was blood. The receptors stem from a woman aged 18-29 years in good health.

This clonotype was seen a handful of times. The rearrangement links TRBV7-9 to TRBJ1-2; D call uncertain. The CDR3 loop spans 14 amino acids. CDR1 SEHNR and CDR2 FQNEAQ come from the germline V gene (reference sequence). V lost 8 bases to trimming and J lost 6 bases, with 19 bases between them. The CDR3, as DNA: TGTGCCAGCGGACCGGAGGGTAGTTTGGATGGCTACACCTTC. Protein: CASGPEGSLDGYTF.

V usage is TRBV14 and J usage is TRBJ2-2; D gene uncertain. With 3 bases removed from V and 0 bases from J, the gap between germline ends came to 11 bases. The CDR3 sequence is 16 residues long. The V gene's germline CDR1 is SGHDN and CDR2 FVKESK. Here the CDR3 reads CASSQAIGANTGELFF. The CDR3 DNA follows: TGTGCCAGCAGCCAGGCAATAGGCGCGAACACCGGGGAGCTGTTTTTT. Variable domain in full (rest from reference TRBV14 and TRBJ2-2): EAGVTQFPSHSVIEKGQTVTLRCDPISGHDNLYWYRRVMGKEIKFLLHFVKESKQDESGMPNNRFLAERTGGTYSTLKVQPAELEDSGVYFCASSQAIGANTGELFFGEGSRLTVL.

In its sample, this clonotype was seen a few times. V usage is TRBV4-1 and J usage is TRBJ1-1, with TRBD1 as a possible D gene (6 bases). The CDR3 is 15 amino acids. Germline V gives CDR1 MGHRA, CDR2 YSYEKL. V shed 0 bases and J shed 5 bases, with 13 bases lying between them. CDR3 DNA: TGCGCCAGCAGCCAAGAGACCGGAGGGGGGACTGAAGCTTTCTTT. It encodes CASSQETGGGTEAFF.

This clonotype appeared a few times. The chain carries TRBV5-1 and TRBJ2-5, with D perhaps matching TRBD1 (6 bases). The CDR3 spans 16 residues. Germline lookup yields CDR1 SGHRS and CDR2 YFSETQ. The V end was cut by 0 bases, the J end by 3 bases, with 15 bases between. In DNA, the CDR3 is TGCGCCAGCAGCTTGGAGGCAGGGGTATACAAAGAGACCCAGTACTTC. Its translation is CASSLEAGVYKETQYF.

The J gene is TRBJ2-3, the V gene TRBV27, with TRBD2 matching over 14 bases. J gave up 5 bases and V 7 bases, and 5 bases lay outside the gene matches. CDR3 length: 15 amino acids. From germline, CDR1 is MNHEY and CDR2 SMNVEV (reference sequence). For the CDR3, the DNA is TGTGCCAGCATGGGACTAGCGGGAGTTGGAGATACGCAGTATTTT. Its protein is CASMGLAGVGDTQYF.

V is TRBV20-1 and J is TRBJ2-3; 7 bases are a match to TRBD2. The CDR3 extends over 15 amino acids. V was pared by 2 bases and J by 8 bases, with 13 bases of the junction left unmatched. CDR1 and CDR2 from the germline V gene are DFQATT and SNEGSKA (reference sequence). In DNA, the CDR3 is TGCAGTGCTAGACACCCGGGACGGTTAGCGGGTACGCAGTATTTT. This gives the protein CSARHPGRLAGTQYF.

This clonotype was detected a few times. The gene calls are TRBV2 and TRBJ2-1; D is unclear. Trimming stripped 4 bases from V and 3 bases from J, with 10 bases between. CDR1 SNHLY and CDR2 FYNNEI come from the germline V gene. The CDR3 length is 14 residues. The CDR3 here is CASSGNRYYNEQFF. The CDR3 nucleotides read TGTGCCAGCAGTGGAAACAGATACTACAATGAGCAGTTCTTC.

This clonotype was seen a handful of times. The rearrangement joins TRBV30 to TRBJ1-2; unclear D gene. CDR1 is GTSNPN and CDR2 is SVGIG in the germline V gene (reference sequence). V gave up 3 bases and J gave up 4 bases, with 12 bases separating them. The CDR3 has 13 residues. This CDR3 is CAWRMESRYGYTF. In DNA, the CDR3 is TGTGCCTGGAGGATGGAGTCTCGCTATGGCTACACCTTC.

This clonotype occurred a few times. V usage is TRBV4-1 and J usage is TRBJ2-7; TRBD2 agrees at 10 bases. J lost 5 bases, V lost 1 base, and 5 bases had no gene match. This CDR3 spans 15 amino acids. Germline lookup yields CDR1 MGHRA and CDR2 YSYEKL. CDR3 in DNA: TGCGCCAGCAGCCAAGTTCCCACTAGCGGGAACGAGCAGTACTTC. It specifies CASSQVPTSGNEQYF.

This clonotype was seen a few times. The chain employs TRBV12-5 and TRBJ2-7, with 7 nucleotides matching TRBD1. Germline trimming cut 0 bases from V and 3 bases from J; bases unmatched to any gene: 8. The CDR3 runs to 16 residues. Germline-derived CDR1 and CDR2 are LGHNT and FRNRAP. The CDR3 DNA sequence: TGTGCTAGTGGTTTGGTACCAGGGGGTGACATCTACGAGCAGTACTTC. This translates into CASGLVPGGDIYEQYF. Full variable domain (remainder filled in from reference TRBV12-5 and TRBJ2-7): DARVTQTPRHKVTEMGQEVTMRCQPILGHNTVFWYRQTMMQGLELLAYFRNRAPLDDSGMPKDRFSAEMPDATLATLKIQPSEPRDSAVYFCASGLVPGGDIYEQYFGPGTRLTVT.

This clonotype has only a few counts. V and J are TRBV4-1 and TRBJ2-7; 12 bases match TRBD2. This CDR3 region has 15 residues. CDR1 and CDR2 from the germline V gene are MGHRA and YSYEKL. With V trimmed by 6 bases and J by 1 base, 4 bases remained unmatched. CDR3 DNA: TGCGCCAGCAGTGTGACTAGCGGGGGTTCCTACGAGCAGTACTTC. It specifies CASSVTSGGSYEQYF.

The chain employs TRBV20-1 and TRBJ2-5; no definite D call. There are 14 residues in the CDR3. V lost 3 bases and J lost 0, with 11 bases in between. Germline V gene lookup returns CDR1 DFQATT and CDR2 SNEGSKA (reference sequence). CDR3: CSASRGVYQETQYF. The CDR3 coding sequence is TGCAGTGCTAGTCGTGGGGTTTACCAAGAGACCCAGTACTTC.

To note about this clonotype: It may be a read error: a sequence one base away is much more abundant. The chain carries TRBV6-6 and TRBJ1-1; TRBD1 matches at 8 bases. Germline V gene lookup returns CDR1 MNHNY and CDR2 SVGAGI (reference sequence). The V gene end was trimmed by 0 bases and the J gene end by 0 bases; junction bases not matched to a gene: 0. The CDR3 runs to 15 residues. The CDR3 is CASSYSTGVNTEAFF. The CDR3 nucleotides are TGTGCCAGCAGTTACTCGACAGGGGTGAACACTGAAGCTTTCTTT.

The chain joins TRBV28 to TRBJ2-7; D gene ambiguous. The J call may be mistaken, given a closer DNA end match to TRBJ2-5. The CDR3 runs 11 residues. CDR1 is MDHEN, CDR2 SYDVKM, per germline. The CDR3: CASRSPGTQYF. CDR3 sequence (DNA): TGTGCCAGCAGGTCGCCGGGGACCCAGTACTTC.

Only a few counts were recorded for this clonotype. V and J are TRBV7-4 and TRBJ1-1; 10 nucleotides agree with TRBD1. Looked up from germline, CDR1 is SGHVT and CDR2 is SQSDAQ. The length of the CDR3 is 16 residues. J gave up 3 bases and V 5 bases, and 9 bases lay outside the gene matches. CDR3 sequence: CASSQDRGRMDTEAFF. CDR3 bases: TGTGCCAGCAGCCAGGACAGGGGGAGGATGGACACTGAAGCTTTCTTT.

The chain is built from TRBV2 and TRBJ2-3, with a possible D match to TRBD2 (5 bases). Germline CDR1 SNHLY, CDR2 FYNNEI. This CDR3 has 14 residues. V lost 7 bases to trimming and J lost 1 base, with 12 bases between them. CDR3 loop: CASKTITRTDTQYF. The CDR3 DNA reads TGTGCCAGCAAGACTATTACCCGCACAGATACGCAGTATTTT.

This clonotype showed up just a few times. The J gene is TRBJ1-2, the V gene TRBV7-6; D is undetermined. The CDR3 spans 15 residues. Germline V CDR1 and CDR2: SGHVS, FNYEAQ. Between the trimmed V and J ends, which lost 1 base and 1 base, there was a span of 10 bases. The CDR3 spells CASSLGTVDNYGYTF. The CDR3 nucleotides are TGTGCCAGCAGCTTAGGGACGGTGGATAACTATGGCTACACCTTC.

The rearrangement links TRBV7-8 to TRBJ2-1, with 10 positions matching TRBD2. The J call may be faulty, since TRBJ2-7 better matches the DNA end. CDR1 is SGHVS, CDR2 FQNEAQ, per germline. The CDR3 totals 18 residues. CDR3 sequence reads: CASSLGLAGEFSYNEQYF. Written as DNA, the CDR3 is TGTGCCAGCAGCTTAGGGCTAGCGGGAGAGTTTAGCTACAATGAGCAGTACTTC.